This T cell receptor beta chain originates from a study of T cells in Graves' hyperthyroidism and ophthalmopathy. The overall study: Peripheral blood was secured at the point of initial diagnosis, before any treatment.

Patients with uncontrolled infections, other autoimmune diseases, pregnancy or lactation were excluded. This clonotype was recorded a few times. Its matching antigen is unknown. The source material, RNA transcripts, was used to amplify TCR beta CDR3 regions. An initial round of RT-PCR targeting the TCR CDR3 relied on the HTBI primer set. MiXCR, run by TCRdb on the multiplex PCR reads, gives a single entry per CDR3 protein. The sample lists some 340,000 distinct CDR3 sequences, roughly 13% occurring once. Whole-study findings and limits: It was a median approximately six months before onset that the model predicted ophthalmopathy. From stable hyperthyroidism, ophthalmopathy was separated by a 13 V-J model.

The length of the CDR3 is 14 residues. V was trimmed by 8 bases and J by 0 bases, leaving 8 bases between them. In germline, CDR1 is SNHLY, CDR2 FYNNEI. The specimen was blood. The J gene is TRBJ2-6, the V gene TRBV2, with a weak D call TRBD1 (6 bases). This TCR was sampled from a woman in her thirties or forties with Graves' ophthalmopathy. Written as DNA, the CDR3 is TGTGCCAGCCAGGGGAGCTCTGGGGCCAACGTCCTGACTTTC. Amino acid sequence: CASQGSSGANVLTF.